The entry that follows covers one T cell receptor (beta chain) sequence. Antigen: not known. The entry originates in a study of T-cell memory formation after mild COVID-19. General study points: Contracting CD4+ clones were located mainly in CM and EM, and CD8+ clones in EMRA. Pre-infection memory held some responding clones, suggesting pre-existing cross-reactive T cells responded. The authors left the SARS-CoV-2 specificity of second-wave clones peaking on day 37 unconfirmed.

TCR alpha and TCR beta cDNA libraries carrying sample barcodes and UMIs came from 5'RACE with constant-segment primers. TCRdb redid the calling of the 5' RACE reads with MiXCR, one entry per CDR3 protein. The data contain about 180,000 distinct CDR3 sequences, approximately 16% of them singletons. The CDR3 is 15 amino acids. The germline gives CDR1 SEHNR, CDR2 FQNEAQ (reference sequence). V shed 3 bases and J 4 bases; nucleotides not matched to a gene: 6. The gene calls are TRBV7-9 and TRBJ2-1; 7 bases line up with TRBD2. This clonotype was sampled from an adult woman who had mild COVID-19 (a few samples of this study predate the infection). Cell type and time point are not known. The sequencing sample was made of PBMCs or a T cell subset sorted from them (not recorded which). In DNA form, the CDR3 reads TGTGCCAGCAGCTTGGGACGGGGGGAATACAATGAGCAGTTCTTC. Its protein product is CASSLGRGEYNEQFF.